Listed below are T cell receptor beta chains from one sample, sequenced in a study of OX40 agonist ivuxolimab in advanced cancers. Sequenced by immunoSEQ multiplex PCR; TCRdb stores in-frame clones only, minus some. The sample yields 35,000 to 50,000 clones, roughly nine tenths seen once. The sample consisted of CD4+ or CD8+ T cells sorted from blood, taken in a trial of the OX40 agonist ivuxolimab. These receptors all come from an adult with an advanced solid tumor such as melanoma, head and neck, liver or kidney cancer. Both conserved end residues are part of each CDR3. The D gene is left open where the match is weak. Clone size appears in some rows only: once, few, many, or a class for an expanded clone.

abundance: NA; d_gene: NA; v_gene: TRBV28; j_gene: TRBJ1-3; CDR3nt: TGTGCCAGCAGTCTCGGAGGGGATATTACGGGAAACACCATATATTTT; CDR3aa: CASSLGGDITGNTIYF
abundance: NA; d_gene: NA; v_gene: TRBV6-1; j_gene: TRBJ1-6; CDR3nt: TGTGCCAGCAGTGAAGCGCACGGGACCGCCAATTCACCCCTCCACTTT; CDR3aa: CASSEAHGTANSPLHF
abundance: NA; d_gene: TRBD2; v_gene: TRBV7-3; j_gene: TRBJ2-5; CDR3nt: TGTGCCAGCAGCTGGAGCGGGGCCCCACAAGAGACCCAGTACTTC; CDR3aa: CASSWSGAPQETQYF
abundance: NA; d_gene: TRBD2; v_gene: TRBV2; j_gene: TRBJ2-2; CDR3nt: TGTGCCAGCAGTGAATTCAGCGGGAGATCCGTCACCGGGGAGCTGTTTTTT; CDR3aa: CASSEFSGRSVTGELFF
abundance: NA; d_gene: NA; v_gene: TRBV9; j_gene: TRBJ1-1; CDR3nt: TGTGCCAGCAGCGGCCAGCCCGGGAACACTGAAGCTTTCTTT; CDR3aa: CASSGQPGNTEAFF
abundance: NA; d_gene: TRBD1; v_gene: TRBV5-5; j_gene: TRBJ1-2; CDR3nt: TGTGCCAGCAGCTCGGACAGGGGTTACGATGGCTACACCTTC; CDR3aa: CASSSDRGYDGYTF
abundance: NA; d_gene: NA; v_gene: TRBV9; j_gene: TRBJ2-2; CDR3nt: TGTGCCAGCAGCGTAGTTCCGGACAGCACCGGGGAGCTGTTTTTT; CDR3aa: CASSVVPDSTGELFF
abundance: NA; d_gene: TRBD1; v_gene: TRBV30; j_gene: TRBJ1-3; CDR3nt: TGTGCCTGGGCTAGGACAGGGGCTGGAAACACCATATATTTT; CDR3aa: CAWARTGAGNTIYF
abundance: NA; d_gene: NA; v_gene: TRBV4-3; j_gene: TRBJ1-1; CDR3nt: TGCGCCAGCAGCCATGGAGATGCTTCTGAAGCTTTCTTT; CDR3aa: CASSHGDASEAFF
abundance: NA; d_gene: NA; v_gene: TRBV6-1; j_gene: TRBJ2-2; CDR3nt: TGTGCCAGCAGTGTGGCCCTTACCCCCACCGGGGAGCTGTTTTTT; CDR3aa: CASSVALTPTGELFF
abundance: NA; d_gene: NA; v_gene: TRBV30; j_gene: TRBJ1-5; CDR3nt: TGTGCCTGGAGTGTACCTTCGGCCAGGGGCAATCAGCCCCAGCATTTT; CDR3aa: CAWSVPSARGNQPQHF
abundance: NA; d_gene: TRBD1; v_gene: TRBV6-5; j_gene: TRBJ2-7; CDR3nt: TGTGCCAGCAGCACCGGGACAGTCCTATACGAGCAGTACTTC; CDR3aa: CASSTGTVLYEQYF
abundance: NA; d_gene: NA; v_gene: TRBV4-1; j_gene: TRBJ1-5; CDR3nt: TGCGCCAGCAGCCAAGATCGGAGGGAGGATCAGCCCCAGCATTTT; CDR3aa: CASSQDRREDQPQHF
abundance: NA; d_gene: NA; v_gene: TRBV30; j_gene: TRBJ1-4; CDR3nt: TGTGCCTGGAGGACGGGAGGGACAAATTCTAATGAAAAACTGTTTTTT; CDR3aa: CAWRTGGTNSNEKLFF
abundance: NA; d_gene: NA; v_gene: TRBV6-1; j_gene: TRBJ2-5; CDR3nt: TGTGCCAGCAGTGAAAGTGAATGGCAACGAACCGGGGAGACCCAGTACTTC; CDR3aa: CASSESEWQRTGETQYF
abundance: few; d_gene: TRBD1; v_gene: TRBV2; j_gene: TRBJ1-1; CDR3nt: TGTGCCAGCACAGGGGGGACTTATGAAGCTTTCTTT; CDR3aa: CASTGGTYEAFF
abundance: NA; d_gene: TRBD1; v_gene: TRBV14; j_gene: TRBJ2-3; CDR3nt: TGTGCCAGCAGCGACAACAGGGGTTTGGGCACAGATACGCAGTATTTT; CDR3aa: CASSDNRGLGTDTQYF
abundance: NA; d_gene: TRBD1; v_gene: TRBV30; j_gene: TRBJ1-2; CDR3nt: TGTGCCTGGAGTCCAGGGGGCGGAGGCTACACCTTC; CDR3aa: CAWSPGGGGYTF
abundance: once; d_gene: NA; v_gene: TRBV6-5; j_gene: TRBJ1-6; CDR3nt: TGTGCCAGCCGTACCCCGGGGCCGGATTCACCCCTCCACTTT; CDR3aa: CASRTPGPDSPLHF
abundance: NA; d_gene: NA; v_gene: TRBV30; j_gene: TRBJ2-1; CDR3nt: TGTGCCTGGAGGGATTACAATGAGCAGTTCTTC; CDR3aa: CAWRDYNEQFF
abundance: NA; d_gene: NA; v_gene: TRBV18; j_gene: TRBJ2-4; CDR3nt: TGTGCCAGCTCACCAAAGGGACCCTCGGGCGAAAACATTCAGTACTTC; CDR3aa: CASSPKGPSGENIQYF
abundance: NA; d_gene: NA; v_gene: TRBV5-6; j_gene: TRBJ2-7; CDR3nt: TGTGCCAGCAGCTTGGGGGGCAGGGGATACTACGAGCAGTACTTC; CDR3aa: CASSLGGRGYYEQYF
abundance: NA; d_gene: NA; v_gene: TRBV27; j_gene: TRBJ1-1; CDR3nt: TGTGCCAGCAGCCCACGGGGCGACACTGAAGCTTTCTTT; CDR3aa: CASSPRGDTEAFF
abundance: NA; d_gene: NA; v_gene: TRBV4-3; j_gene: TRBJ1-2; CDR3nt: TGCGCCAGCAGCCAGTCGGGGGATGGCTACACCTTC; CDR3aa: CASSQSGDGYTF
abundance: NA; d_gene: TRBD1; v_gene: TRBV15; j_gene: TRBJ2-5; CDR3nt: TGTGCCACCAGCCCCCACTGGGGACAGGGATGGGAGACCCAGTACTTC; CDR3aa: CATSPHWGQGWETQYF
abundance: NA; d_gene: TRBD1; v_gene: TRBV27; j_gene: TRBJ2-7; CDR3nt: TGTGCCAGCAGTGACTCCGGGACAGGGAACGAGCAGTACTTC; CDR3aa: CASSDSGTGNEQYF
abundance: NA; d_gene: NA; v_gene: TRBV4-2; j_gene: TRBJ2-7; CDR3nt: TGTGCCAGCAGCCAAGGCAGGGGAAGGGTTAATAACGAGCAGTACTTC; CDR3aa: CASSQGRGRVNNEQYF
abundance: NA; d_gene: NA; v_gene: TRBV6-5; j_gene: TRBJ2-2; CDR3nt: TGTGCCAGCACCGATATCACCGGGGAGCTGTTTTTT; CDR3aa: CASTDITGELFF
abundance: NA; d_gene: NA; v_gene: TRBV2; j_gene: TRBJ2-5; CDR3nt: TGTGCCAGCATACGGGCTTTGCGAGAGACCCAGTACTTC; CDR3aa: CASIRALRETQYF
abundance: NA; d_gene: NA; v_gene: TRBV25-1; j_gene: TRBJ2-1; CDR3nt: TGTGCCAGCAGTGAACGGGGCTATGAGCAGTTCTTC; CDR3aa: CASSERGYEQFF
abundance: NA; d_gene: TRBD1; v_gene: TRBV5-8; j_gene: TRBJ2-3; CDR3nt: TGTGCCAGCAGCTTTGATCAGGGGGCAGATACGCAGTATTTT; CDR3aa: CASSFDQGADTQYF
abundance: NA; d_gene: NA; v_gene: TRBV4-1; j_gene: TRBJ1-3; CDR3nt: TGCGCCAGCAGCCAAGATCAGGCGGGGTTTGACACCATATATTTT; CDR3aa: CASSQDQAGFDTIYF
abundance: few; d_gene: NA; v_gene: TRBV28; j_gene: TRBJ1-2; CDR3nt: TGTGCCAGCCGGACGGGCAGCCTTAACTATGGCTACACCTTC; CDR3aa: CASRTGSLNYGYTF
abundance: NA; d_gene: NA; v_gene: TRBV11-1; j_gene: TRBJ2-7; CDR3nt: TGTGCCACCCAACGGGGGAGCTCCTACGAGCAGTACTTC; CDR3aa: CATQRGSSYEQYF
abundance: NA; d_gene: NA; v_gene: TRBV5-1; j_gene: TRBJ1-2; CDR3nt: TGCGCCAGCAAAGTGATGGGGGCGACTAACTATGGCTACACCTTC; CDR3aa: CASKVMGATNYGYTF
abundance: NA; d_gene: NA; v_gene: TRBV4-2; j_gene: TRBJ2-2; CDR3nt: TGTGCCAGCAGCCAAGTAGGAGACGGAAACACCGGGGAGCTGTTTTTT; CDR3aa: CASSQVGDGNTGELFF
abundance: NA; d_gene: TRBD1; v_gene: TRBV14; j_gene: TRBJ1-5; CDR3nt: TGTGCCAGTAGCCAATTGACAGGGGAGAGCAATCAGCCCCAGCATTTT; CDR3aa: CASSQLTGESNQPQHF
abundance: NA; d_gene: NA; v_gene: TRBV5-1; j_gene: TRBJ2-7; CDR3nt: TGCGCCAGCACTACCCTCAGTGGGGGTTCCTACGAGCAGTACTTC; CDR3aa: CASTTLSGGSYEQYF
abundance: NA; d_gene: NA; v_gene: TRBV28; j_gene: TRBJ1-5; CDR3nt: TGTGCCAGCAGTTGGGGGCCCCTGCAGGGAAATGGCAATCAGCCCCAGCATTTT; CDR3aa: CASSWGPLQGNGNQPQHF
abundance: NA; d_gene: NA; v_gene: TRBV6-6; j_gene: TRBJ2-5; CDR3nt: TGTGCCAGCAGTTCCAGGACAGCCGAGCTGGGCCAGACCCAGTACTTC; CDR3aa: CASSSRTAELGQTQYF
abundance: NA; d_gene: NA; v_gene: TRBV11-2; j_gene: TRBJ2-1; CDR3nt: TGTGCCAGCAGCTTAGAAGCCGGGGGCTACAATGAGCAGTTCTTC; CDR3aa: CASSLEAGGYNEQFF
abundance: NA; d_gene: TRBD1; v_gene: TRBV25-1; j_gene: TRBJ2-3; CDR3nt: TGTGCCAGCAGTGTTAGACAGGGGGATTTCACAGATACGCAGTATTTT; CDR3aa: CASSVRQGDFTDTQYF
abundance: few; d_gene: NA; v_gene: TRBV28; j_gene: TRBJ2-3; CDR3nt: TGTGCCAGCAGTTCCCTGGGGTCAGATACGCAGTATTTT; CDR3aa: CASSSLGSDTQYF
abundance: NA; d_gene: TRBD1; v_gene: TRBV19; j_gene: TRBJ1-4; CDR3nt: TGTGCCAGTAGTATCACAGGGGCCGGAGAAAAACTGTTTTTT; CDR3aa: CASSITGAGEKLFF
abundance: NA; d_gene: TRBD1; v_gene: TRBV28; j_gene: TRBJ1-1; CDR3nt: TGTGCCAGCAGTCGGGGCAGGGGGAACTTGGCTTTCTTT; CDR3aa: CASSRGRGNLAFF